The 15 T cell receptor beta chains in this list originate from one sample, sequenced in a study of technical replicates of blood from a few donors. The assay was immunoSEQ multiplex PCR, and TCRdb's table has in-frame clones only and misses some. Of approximately 79,000 clones in the sample, 95% to 98% were seen once. Input material: T cells isolated from PBMCs. The receptors come from a human donor in good health.

This sequence joins TRBV30 and TRBJ1-2; D might be TRBD1 (5 bases). There are 16 residues in the CDR3. Per germline, CDR1 GTSNPN and CDR2 SVGIG (reference sequence). Trimming pared 0 bases from V and 2 bases from J, leaving 16 bases between. CDR3 amino acids: CAWSVATLGANYGYTF. Here the CDR3 DNA reads TGTGCCTGGAGTGTAGCAACCCTTGGGGCGAACTATGGCTACACCTTC. The full variable domain, completed using reference TRBV30 and TRBJ1-2, is SQTIHQWPATLVQPVGSPLSLECTVEGTSNPNLYWYRQAAGRGLQLLFYSVGIGQISSEVPQNLSASRPQDRQFILSSKKLLLSDSGFYLCAWSVATLGANYGYTFGSGTRLTVV.

This chain joins TRBV5-1 and TRBJ2-2; 7 bases line up with TRBD1. Germline-derived CDR1 and CDR2 are SGHRS and YFSETQ. With 4 bases clipped from V and 4 bases from J, the junction kept 4 bases outside the gene matches. CDR3 length: 14 residues. DNA for the CDR3: TGCGCCAGCAGCGTTGACAGGGCCACCGGGGAGCTGTTTTTT. This codes for CASSVDRATGELFF.

The CDR3 protein is CSVETHSQGQFF. For the CDR3, the DNA is TGCAGCGTTGAAACCCATTCCCAGGGACAGTTCTTC. The chain employs TRBV29-1 and TRBJ2-1, with D possibly matching TRBD1 (5 bases). The CDR3 loop spans 12 amino acids. Germline CDR1 and CDR2: SQVTM and ANQGSEA. V lost 2 bases and J lost 13, with 15 bases in between.

V and J are TRBV4-1 and TRBJ2-7, with 8 bases that match TRBD1. This CDR3 contains 18 residues. Unmatched junction bases numbered 10, after V lost 0 bases and J lost 0 bases. The germline CDR1 and CDR2 sequences are MGHRA and YSYEKL. Here the CDR3 DNA reads TGCGCCAGCAGCCAAGACCCCCAGGGGGCTTATAGCTCCTACGAGCAGTACTTC. Translated: CASSQDPQGAYSSYEQYF.

The V gene is TRBV27, the J gene TRBJ1-1; 7 bases are shared with TRBD1. Trimming removed 1 base from V and 4 bases from J; junction bases left unmatched: 9. The CDR3 totals 16 residues. Germline CDR1 is MNHEY and CDR2 is SMNVEV (reference sequence). The CDR3 DNA reads as TGTGCCAGCAGTTTATTTCGTCTGCGGACAGGCACTGAAGCTTTCTTT. It is translated as CASSLFRLRTGTEAFF.

With respect to this clone: Other DNA sequences of this sample code for an identical CDR3. The chain links TRBV5-1 to TRBJ2-3; the match to TRBD2 covers 13 bases. Germline CDR1 reads SGHRS; CDR2 reads YFSETQ. Trimming took 2 bases from V and 1 from J; bases not matched to a gene: 1. The CDR3 covers 16 residues. The CDR3 reads CASSLGLAGGTDTQYF. CDR3 bases: TGCGCCAGCAGCTTAGGACTAGCGGGAGGCACAGATACGCAGTATTTT.

V is TRBV5-1 and J is TRBJ1-3; D not resolved. The germline V and J ends were trimmed by 0 bases and 2 bases, with 6 bases remaining between them. CDR1 and CDR2 from the germline V gene are SGHRS and YFSETQ. CDR3 length: 14 residues. CDR3 residues: CASSLAVAGNTIYF. The DNA of the CDR3 is TGCGCCAGCAGCTTGGCTGTTGCTGGAAACACCATATATTTT. Full variable domain (remainder filled in from reference TRBV5-1 and TRBJ1-3): KAGVTQTPRYLIKTRGQQVTLSCSPISGHRSVSWYQQTPGQGLQFLFEYFSETQRNKGNFPGRFSGRQFSNSRSEMNVSTLELGDSALYLCASSLAVAGNTIYFGEGSWLTVV.

The chain combines TRBV9 with TRBJ2-3; TRBD1 matches at 9 bases. V gave up 2 bases and J gave up 4 bases; unmatched junction bases: 2. The CDR3 consists of 14 residues. Germline CDR1 and CDR2: SGDLS and YYNGEE. The CDR3 DNA sequence: TGTGCCAGCAGCGTGACAGGGGGGGCAGATACGCAGTATTTT. This translates into CASSVTGGADTQYF.

V is TRBV25-1 and J is TRBJ1-1; the D is unclear. The germline V gene encodes CDR1 MGHDK and CDR2 SYGVNS. Trimming shortened V by 3 bases and J by 0 bases, and 2 bases separated the two germline ends. CDR3 length equals 12 residues. The CDR3 reads CASSDVNTEAFF. CDR3 coding DNA: TGTGCCAGCAGTGACGTGAACACTGAAGCTTTCTTT.

J is TRBJ1-1 and V is TRBV10-3; tentatively, D is TRBD1 (5 bases). Trimming removed 3 bases from V and 4 bases from J, with 9 bases in between. The germline CDR1 and CDR2 sequences are ENHRY and SYGVKD. The CDR3 extends over 13 amino acids. The CDR3 reads CAISDRGGTEAFF. CDR3 coding DNA: TGTGCCATCAGTGACCGCGGGGGCACTGAAGCTTTCTTT.

The chain couples TRBV27 to TRBJ2-3; 8 bases are a match to TRBD2. CDR3 length: 18 amino acids. Germline V gives CDR1 MNHEY, CDR2 SMNVEV (reference sequence). V trimming: 3 bases; J trimming: 2 bases; junction bases outside the gene matches: 13. In DNA, the CDR3 is TGTGCCAGCAGTTTTAGTAGGACAGCGGGGGCCTCCACAGATACGCAGTATTTT. This sequence encodes CASSFSRTAGASTDTQYF.

This chain connects TRBV19 to TRBJ2-1; 7 positions agree with TRBD1. This CDR3 spans 12 amino acids. The trim removed 8 bases at V and 9 bases at J, leaving 7 bases unmatched. In germline, CDR1 is LNHDA, CDR2 SQIVND (reference sequence). The CDR3 sequence: CASQGVLSEQFF. The CDR3 nucleotides are TGTGCCAGTCAGGGGGTTTTGAGTGAGCAGTTCTTC.

The rearrangement links TRBV13 to TRBJ2-1; D uncertain. V gave up 0 bases and J gave up 2 bases, with 8 bases separating them. CDR3 length: 15 residues. Germline V lookup: CDR1 PRHDT, CDR2 FYEKMQ (reference sequence). CDR3 residues: CASSLGRGTYNEQFF. CDR3 DNA: TGTGCCAGCAGCTTAGGTAGAGGAACCTACAATGAGCAGTTCTTC.

This clone was counted a single time. The rearrangement joins TRBV10-3 to TRBJ1-5; TRBD1 agrees at 10 bases. The CDR3 has 15 residues. The J segment lost 5 bases and the V segment lost 10 bases, leaving 11 bases of the junction unmatched. Looked up from germline, CDR1 is ENHRY and CDR2 is SYGVKD. CDR3 sequence (DNA): TGTGCCACCAGGGACAGGGGTTATGAGGATCAGCCCCAGCATTTT. It yields the protein CATRDRGYEDQPQHF.

V usage is TRBV6-5 and J usage is TRBJ2-7, with 8 bases aligning to TRBD1. V trimming: 6 bases; J trimming: 4 bases; junction bases outside the gene matches: 2. The germline V gene has CDR1 MNHEY and CDR2 SVGAGI. The CDR3 has 12 amino acids. The DNA for the CDR3 is TGTGCCAGCAGGGACAGGGTTTACGAGCAGTACTTC. Translated, it gives CASRDRVYEQYF.